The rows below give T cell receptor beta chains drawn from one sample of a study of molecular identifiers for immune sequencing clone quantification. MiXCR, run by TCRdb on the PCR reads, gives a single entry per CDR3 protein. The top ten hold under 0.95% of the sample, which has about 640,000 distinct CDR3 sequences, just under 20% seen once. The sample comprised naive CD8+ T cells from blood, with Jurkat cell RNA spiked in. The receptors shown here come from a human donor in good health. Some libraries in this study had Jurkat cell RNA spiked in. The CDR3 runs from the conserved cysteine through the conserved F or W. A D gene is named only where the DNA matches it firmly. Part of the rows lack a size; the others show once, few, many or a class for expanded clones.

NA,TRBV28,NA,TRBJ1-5,TGCGCCAGCAGTTTCCGGGGAGGGGTCCATCAGCCCCAGCATTTT,CASSFRGGVHQPQHF
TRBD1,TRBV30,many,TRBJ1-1,TGTGCCTGGTGTGTACAGGGGGCGTTTCCGAACACTGAAGCTTTCTTT,CAWCVQGAFPNTEAFF
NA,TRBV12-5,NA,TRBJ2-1,TGTGCTAGTGGTCACTCCATATTAGCGAATGAGCAGTTCTTC,CASGHSILANEQFF
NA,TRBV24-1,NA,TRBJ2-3,TGTGCCACCAGTGACCCAGGGAATGATGTCACAGATACGCAGTATTTT,CATSDPGNDVTDTQYF
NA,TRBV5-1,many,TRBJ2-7,TGCGCCAGCAGCTTGGATGCAGACTACGAGCAGTACTTC,CASSLDADYEQYF
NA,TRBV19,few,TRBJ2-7,TGTGCCAGTAGTATTGGTTACTCCTACGAGCAGTACTTC,CASSIGYSYEQYF
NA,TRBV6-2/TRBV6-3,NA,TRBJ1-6,TGTGCCAGCAGTTACGAAGGGGCTTCCGGACTGGGGGTTGATAATTCACCCCTCCACTTT,CASSYEGASGLGVDNSPLHF
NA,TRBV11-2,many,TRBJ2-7,TGTGCCAGCAGCTTAGGGGGGGCCCCGGGGACCGAGCAGTACTTC,CASSLGGAPGTEQYF
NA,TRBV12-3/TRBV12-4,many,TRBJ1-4,TGTGCCAGCGGAGGGGCAGTAACAGAAAAACTGTTTTTT,CASGGAVTEKLFF
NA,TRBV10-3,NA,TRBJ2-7,TGTGCCATCAGTGAGGCGGGGAGATCCTACGAGCAGCACTTC,CAISEAGRSYEQHF
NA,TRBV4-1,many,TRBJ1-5,TGCGCCAGCAGCCAAGTTCTTGGAGGTCTGGGTCAGCCCCAGCATTTT,CASSQVLGGLGQPQHF
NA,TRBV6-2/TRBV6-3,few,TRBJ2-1,TGTGCCAGCAGTTCCGATATAATGACCTACAATGAGCAGTTCTTC,CASSSDIMTYNEQFF
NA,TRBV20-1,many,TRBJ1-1,TGCAGTGCTAGAGAATCCAGGGAGACTGAAGCTTTCTTT,CSARESRETEAFF
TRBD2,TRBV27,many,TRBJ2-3,TGTGCCAGCAGTCACCTCTTGCGGGAGGCCCTCACAGATACGCAGTATTTT,CASSHLLREALTDTQYF
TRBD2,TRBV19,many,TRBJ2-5,TGTGCCAGTAGTATAGGGCTAGCGGGCCAAGAGACCCAGTACTTC,CASSIGLAGQETQYF
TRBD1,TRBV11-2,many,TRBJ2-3,TGTGCCAGCAGTCGAATACAGGGGCGACCAGATACGCAGTATTTT,CASSRIQGRPDTQYF